Shown below are 12 T cell receptor beta chains from a single sample sequenced in a study of high-grade serous ovarian cancer treatment subgroups. The method was immunoSEQ multiplex PCR; TCRdb's version includes in-frame clones alone and lacks a portion of them. The sample holds several thousand clones, about 70% seen once. Tumor tissue was taken before any definitive surgery or chemotherapy was given. Sequenced material: tumor tissue. All receptors come from a human donor with high-grade serous ovarian cancer.

The chain recombines TRBV5-5 with TRBJ2-7, with unresolved D. Per the germline V gene, CDR1 is SGHKS and CDR2 is YYEKEE (reference sequence). V lost 0 bases, J lost 4 bases, and 20 bases lay in between. The CDR3 covers 17 residues. CDR3 in amino acids: CASSLGGWSIRPYEQYF. The DNA of the CDR3 is TGTGCCAGCAGCTTGGGGGGTTGGTCTATCAGACCATACGAGCAGTACTTC.

The chain recombines TRBV5-1 with TRBJ2-3, with D perhaps being TRBD1 or TRBD2 (6 bases each). Trimming pared 4 bases from V and 6 bases from J, leaving 15 bases between. CDR3 length: 14 residues. Germline values: CDR1 SGHRS, CDR2 YFSETQ. CDR3 protein: CASSGTGAGDTQYF. CDR3 DNA: TGCGCCAGCAGCGGGACGGGGGCAGGGGATACGCAGTATTTT.

This sequence joins TRBV4-2 and TRBJ1-4, with D tentatively TRBD1 (6 bases). CDR1 and CDR2 (germline): LGHNA, YNFKEQ. The CDR3 consists of 12 residues. The V end was cut by 5 bases, the J end by 12 bases, with 13 bases between. CDR3 nucleotides: TGTGCCAGCAGCTTGAAGGGGGGCGAACTGTTTTTT. Translating it yields CASSLKGGELFF.

J is TRBJ1-2 and V is TRBV19, with D unclear. The CDR3 totals 15 residues. Germline assignment: CDR1 LNHDA and CDR2 SQIVND (reference sequence). V was trimmed by 0 bases and J by 4 bases, leaving 12 bases between them. In DNA form, the CDR3 reads TGTGCCAGTAGTATAGAGCGTCTACTCGTCTATGGCTACACCTTC. It translates to CASSIERLLVYGYTF.

This clone has more than one count but fewer than ten. CDR3 nucleotides: TGTGCCAGCACGGAGGGGCACTCACCCCTCCACTTT. Translation: CASTEGHSPLHF. V gene TRBV28 combines with J gene TRBJ1-6, with D perhaps matching TRBD1 (5 bases). There are 12 residues in the CDR3. The V and J ends lost 7 bases and 10 bases respectively, with 11 bases between them. The germline gives CDR1 MDHEN, CDR2 SYDVKM.

The V and J genes are TRBV11-2 and TRBJ2-7; no clear D. Germline V gene data show CDR1 as SGHAT and CDR2 as FQNNGV. CDR3 length: 15 amino acids. V dropped 0 bases and J dropped 8 bases, with 17 bases sitting between them. The CDR3 sequence: CASSLEPDPRVKQYF. DNA of the CDR3: TGTGCCAGCAGCTTAGAGCCGGATCCCCGAGTTAAGCAGTACTTC.

This chain joins TRBV28 and TRBJ1-2; D unclear. This CDR3 region has 11 residues. Between the trimmed V and J ends, which lost 5 bases and 8 bases, there was a span of 9 bases. Germline values: CDR1 MDHEN, CDR2 SYDVKM. CDR3 nucleotide sequence: TGTGCCAGCAGTCGGTACGAGGGCTACACCTTC. Encoded protein: CASSRYEGYTF.

The chain combines TRBV5-1 with TRBJ1-4; D not resolved. In germline, CDR1 is SGHRS, CDR2 YFSETQ. This CDR3 spans 14 amino acids. V lost 1 base, J lost 0 bases, and 4 bases lay in between. This CDR3 is CASSLTATNEKLFF. CDR3 coding DNA: TGCGCCAGCAGCTTGACGGCAACTAATGAAAAACTGTTTTTT.

The J gene is TRBJ2-7, the V gene TRBV5-5; possibly TRBD1 or TRBD2 for D (5 bases each). This CDR3 region has 16 residues. The V end was cut by 4 bases, the J end by 3 bases, with 20 bases between. CDR1 is SGHKS, CDR2 YYEKEE, per germline (reference sequence). CDR3 sequence (DNA): TGTGCCAGCAGCCTCGGGGCGCACCTTGTTGACTACGAGCAGTACTTC. This translates into CASSLGAHLVDYEQYF.

This clone was counted between two and nine times. V is TRBV4-2 and J is TRBJ2-7; D possibly uses TRBD1 or TRBD2 (5 bases each). V dropped 2 bases and J dropped 2 bases, with 13 bases sitting between them. Germline CDR1 and CDR2: LGHNA and YNFKEQ. The CDR3 is made up of 15 amino acids. The CDR3 bases are TGTGCCAGCAGCCAACCCGGGACGGCACCCTACGAGCAGTACTTC. This gives the protein CASSQPGTAPYEQYF.

This chain links TRBV28 with TRBJ2-1; weak D call: TRBD1 (6 bases). In germline, CDR1 is MDHEN, CDR2 SYDVKM. Trimming took 5 bases from V and 3 from J, leaving 14 bases between them. This CDR3 contains 15 residues. The DNA for the CDR3 is TGTGCCAGCAGTCCCACGGGACACCTCTACAATGAGCAGTTCTTC. Its translation is CASSPTGHLYNEQFF. The entire variable domain, with the rest obtained from reference TRBV28 and TRBJ2-1, is as follows: DVKVTQSSRYLVKRTGEKVFLECVQDMDHENMFWYRQDPGLGLRLIYFSYDVKMKEKGDIPEGYSVSREKKERFSLILESASTNQTSMYLCASSPTGHLYNEQFFGPGTRLTVL.

As to this clone: The identical CDR3 is also encoded by other nucleotide sequences in the sample. This chain links TRBV27 with TRBJ1-5; D gene unclear. Germline V gene data show CDR1 as MNHEY and CDR2 as SMNVEV (reference sequence). Trimming removed 2 bases from V and 0 bases from J, with 5 bases in between. This CDR3 region has 14 residues. The CDR3 DNA reads as TGTGCCAGCAGTTTAGGCGTTAGCAATCAGCCCCAGCATTTT. Protein sequence: CASSLGVSNQPQHF.